This TCR beta chain was observed in a study of T cell repertoires in cytomegalovirus infection. On the study more broadly: CMV infection together with matching HLA type was indicated by public TCR beta signatures.

The J segment lost 7 bases and the V segment lost 5 bases, leaving 5 bases of the junction unmatched. CDR3 length: 13 residues. The germline V gene encodes CDR1 SGHTA and CDR2 FQGTGA. Notes on the study in general: Cumulative public TCR beta family frequency identified CMV carriers with the relevant HLA. HLA-C-restricted CMV-specific TCR beta clonotypes were dominant in the ex vivo response.

TCRdb redid the calling of the reads with MiXCR, one entry per CDR3 protein. The table includes approximately 190,000 distinct CDR3 sequences, roughly 27% detected once. Comments on this clonotype: Its target is not known.

The chain couples TRBV7-3 to TRBJ2-7; TRBD1 matches at 10 bases. The sequence was collected from a human donor in good health (CMV status not recorded). Some clones in this sample may be carry-over from other donors' samples. The specimen was PBMCs. CDR3 amino acids: CASSRGQGREQYF. The CDR3 nucleotides are TGTGCCAGCAGCCGGGGACAGGGGAGAGAGCAGTACTTC.